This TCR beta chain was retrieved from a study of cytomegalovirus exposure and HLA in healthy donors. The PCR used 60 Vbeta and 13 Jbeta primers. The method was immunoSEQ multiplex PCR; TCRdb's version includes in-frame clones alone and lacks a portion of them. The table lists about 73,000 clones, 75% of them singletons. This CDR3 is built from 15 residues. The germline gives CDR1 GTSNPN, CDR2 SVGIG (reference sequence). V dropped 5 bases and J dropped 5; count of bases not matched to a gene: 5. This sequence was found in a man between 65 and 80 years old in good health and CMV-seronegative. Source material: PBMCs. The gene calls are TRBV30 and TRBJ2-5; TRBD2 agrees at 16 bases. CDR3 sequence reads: CAWGTSGGAWETQYF. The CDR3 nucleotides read TGTGCCTGGGGGACTAGCGGGGGGGCCTGGGAGACCCAGTACTTC.